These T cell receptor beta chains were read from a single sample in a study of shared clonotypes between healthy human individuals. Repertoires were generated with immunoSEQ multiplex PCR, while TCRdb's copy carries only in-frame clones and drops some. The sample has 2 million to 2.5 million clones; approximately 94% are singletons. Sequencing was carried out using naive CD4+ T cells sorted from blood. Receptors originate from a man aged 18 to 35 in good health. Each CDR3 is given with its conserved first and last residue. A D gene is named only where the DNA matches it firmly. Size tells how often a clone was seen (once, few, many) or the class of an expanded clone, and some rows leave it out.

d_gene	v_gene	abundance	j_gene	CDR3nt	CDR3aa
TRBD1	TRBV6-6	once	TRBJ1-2	TGTGCCAGCAGTTACCGAGGACAGGGGGGTATCTATGGCTACACCTTC	CASSYRGQGGIYGYTF
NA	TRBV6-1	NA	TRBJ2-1	TGTGCCAGCAGTGAGGGTTCCTCAATGAAGCAGTTCTTC	CASSEGSSMKQFF
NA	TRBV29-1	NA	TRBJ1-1	TGCAGCGTTTCTCGCGGTGGAACTGAAGCTTTCTTT	CSVSRGGTEAFF
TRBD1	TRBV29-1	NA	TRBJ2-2	TGCAGCGTCAATGACAGGGGGAACACCGGGGAGCTGTTTTTT	CSVNDRGNTGELFF
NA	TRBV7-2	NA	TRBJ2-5	TGTGCCAGCAGCTTATCCCCAGCAGGGACCAGGGAGACCCAGTACTTC	CASSLSPAGTRETQYF
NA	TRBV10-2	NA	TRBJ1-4	TGCGCCAGCAGTGGGACGGTCTCAACTAATGAAAAACTGTTTTTT	CASSGTVSTNEKLFF
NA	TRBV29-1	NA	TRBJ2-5	TGCAGCGTTGTAACATCTTCGCGGGAGACCCAGTACTTC	CSVVTSSRETQYF
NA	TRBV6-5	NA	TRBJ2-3	TGTGCCAGCAGTTACTCCGGAGAGAGCACAGATACGCAGTATTTT	CASSYSGESTDTQYF
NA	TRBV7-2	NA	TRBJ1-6	TGTGCCAGCAGTCAAGCAGGGTATAGCTCCTATAATTCACCCCTCCACTTT	CASSQAGYSSYNSPLHF
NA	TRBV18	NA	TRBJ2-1	TGTGCCAGCTCACCAGATCGGGCTAGCTCCTACAATGAGCAGTTCTTC	CASSPDRASSYNEQFF
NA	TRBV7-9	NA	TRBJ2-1	TGTGCCAGCAGCTTACGGAGCGGTTCCTACAATGAGCAGTTCTTC	CASSLRSGSYNEQFF